The 28 T cell receptor beta chains presented below share a single source sample, sequenced in a study of control samples from healthy donors and cancer patients. Clones were sequenced by immunoSEQ multiplex PCR, and TCRdb holds only the in-frame ones, with some missing. The sample holds 190,000 or so clones, about 93% seen once. Input material: blood. All receptors come from a young man in good health.

The CDR3 DNA reads as TGCGCCAGCAGCTCCGGACAGATGGACAGGTTGGACATTCAGTACTTC. Protein sequence: CASSSGQMDRLDIQYF. The chain has TRBV5-1 and TRBJ2-4; 7 nucleotides agree with TRBD1. Trimming took 3 bases from V and 8 from J; bases not matched to a gene: 14. CDR1 is SGHRS, CDR2 YFSETQ, per germline. This CDR3 has 16 residues.

The chain is built from TRBV6-6 and TRBJ1-1; no clear D. Trimming shortened V by 4 bases and J by 1 base, and 7 bases separated the two germline ends. Germline lookup yields CDR1 MNHNY and CDR2 SVGAGI (reference sequence). CDR3 size: 13 residues. CDR3 coding DNA: TGTGCCAGCAGTTCCCCAGGGAACACTGAAGCTTTCTTT. It translates to CASSSPGNTEAFF.

The V call is TRBV27, the J call TRBJ1-2, with TRBD1 as a possible D gene (5 bases). Trimming pared 6 bases from V and 2 bases from J, leaving 16 bases between. Germline loops: CDR1 MNHEY, CDR2 SMNVEV (reference sequence). This CDR3 region has 15 residues. The CDR3 reads CASRPEQGPNYGYTF. Written as DNA, the CDR3 is TGTGCCAGCAGGCCCGAGCAGGGTCCCAACTATGGCTACACCTTC.

The sample holds one count of this clone. The CDR3 nucleotides read TGTGCCTGGAGTGTCGACAGGGGGATTATGAGAGATGGCTACACCTTC. Translating gives CAWSVDRGIMRDGYTF. This chain uses TRBV30 with TRBJ1-2, with 9 bases aligning to TRBD1. Germline V lookup: CDR1 GTSNPN, CDR2 SVGIG (reference sequence). Trimming at V came to 0 bases and at J to 6 bases, leaving 11 bases not matched to a gene. The CDR3 spans 16 residues.

V gene TRBV29-1 combines with J gene TRBJ1-1; a possible D gene is TRBD1 (5 bases). CDR3 length: 13 residues. V was clipped by 3 bases and J by 1 base, with 9 bases between them. Germline-derived CDR1 and CDR2 are SQVTM and ANQGSEA. The CDR3, as DNA: TGCAGCGTTGAGCGACAGCCGAACACTGAAGCTTTCTTT. Translation: CSVERQPNTEAFF.

CDR3 bases: TGTGCCAGCCTCCCTACAGGGGGGTATTCACCCCTCCACTTT. This gives the protein CASLPTGGYSPLHF. The V call is TRBV27, the J call TRBJ1-6, with TRBD1 identical over 8 bases. The germline gives CDR1 MNHEY, CDR2 SMNVEV (reference sequence). Trimming at V came to 8 bases and at J to 8 bases, leaving 8 bases not matched to a gene. The CDR3 has 14 amino acids.

The chain recombines TRBV11-2 with TRBJ2-5; 7 bases are a match to TRBD2. The CDR3 spans 13 residues. CDR1 SGHAT and CDR2 FQNNGV come from the germline V gene. V shed 3 bases, J shed 5 bases, and the junction held 3 bases outside the gene matches. Here the CDR3 DNA reads TGTGCCAGCAGCTTGGGGAGGGAGGAGACCCAGTACTTC. This codes for CASSLGREETQYF.

The chain links TRBV10-3 to TRBJ1-1; 8 positions agree with TRBD1. Germline V CDR1 and CDR2: ENHRY, SYGVKD. Trimming removed 0 bases from V and 11 bases from J; junction bases left unmatched: 14. The CDR3 consists of 16 residues. CDR3 sequence (DNA): TGTGCCATCAGTGAGTCTCGCGGGCAGGGGGCGCCAGTTGCTTTCTTT. Amino acid sequence: CAISESRGQGAPVAFF.

The rearrangement uses TRBV21-1 and TRBJ1-4; TRBD1 reflects the table's D call only, with no check against the DNA. TRBV21-1 is a pseudogene segment. The CDR3 is 21 residues long. DNA for the CDR3: TGTGCCAGCAGCAAAAGCGCCTCATGGGACAGGGGTTCAGAAACTAATGAAAAACTGTTTTTT. It codes for CASSKSASWDRGSETNEKLFF.

This rearrangement joins TRBV18 to TRBJ1-3; 8 nucleotides align to TRBD1. Germline V gives CDR1 KGHSH, CDR2 LQKENI. The CDR3 covers 16 residues. The ends lost 2 bases at V and 3 bases at J; junction bases unmatched: 6. DNA for the CDR3: TGTGCCAGCTCACCAGACGGGACAGGTGATGGAAACACCATATATTTT. It encodes CASSPDGTGDGNTIYF.

This sequence joins TRBV19 and TRBJ2-5; D perhaps matches TRBD1 (5 bases). Trimming left V 5 bases short and J 8 bases short, with 18 bases between. There are 14 residues in the CDR3. Germline lookup yields CDR1 LNHDA and CDR2 SQIVND (reference sequence). The CDR3 DNA reads TGTGCCAGTAGTTTCGACAGAGTAGCTGGAACCCAGTACTTC. As protein: CASSFDRVAGTQYF.

The rearrangement links TRBV5-1 to TRBJ2-3; the D gene is possibly TRBD1 (5 bases). Germline CDR1 is SGHRS and CDR2 is YFSETQ. V dropped 4 bases and J dropped 2 bases, with 11 bases sitting between them. The CDR3 is 14 amino acids. The CDR3 reads CASSPRQITDTQYF. The DNA of the CDR3 is TGCGCCAGCAGCCCACGACAGATCACAGATACGCAGTATTTT.

The chain carries TRBV3-1 (or the pseudogene TRBV3-2) and TRBJ2-7; D perhaps matches TRBD2 (6 bases). Germline assignment: CDR1 LGHDT and CDR2 YNNKEL (reference sequence). The CDR3 is made up of 16 amino acids. V lost 6 bases to trimming and J lost 0 bases, with 18 bases between them. The CDR3 protein is CASRQTGTSRSYEQYF. The CDR3 nucleotides read TGTGCCAGCAGACAAACCGGGACTTCCCGCTCCTACGAGCAGTACTTC.

A single count supports this clone. The rearrangement joins TRBV24-1 to TRBJ2-3, with 10 bases that match TRBD2. With 4 bases clipped from V and 4 bases from J, the junction kept 7 bases outside the gene matches. From germline, CDR1 is KGHDR and CDR2 SFDVKD. The CDR3 is 16 residues long. This CDR3 is CATSEPTSGVSDTQYF. The DNA for the CDR3 is TGTGCCACCAGTGAGCCTACTAGCGGGGTTTCAGATACGCAGTATTTT.

CDR3 residues: CASSMKGPGQNSPLHF. The CDR3 DNA is TGTGCCAGTAGTATGAAAGGCCCGGGACAGAATTCACCCCTCCACTTT. This chain uses TRBV19 with TRBJ1-6; 7 nucleotides agree with TRBD1. The CDR3 has 16 residues. Germline assignment: CDR1 LNHDA and CDR2 SQIVND (reference sequence). The V gene end was trimmed by 3 bases and the J gene end by 7 bases; junction bases not matched to a gene: 9.

The V and J genes are TRBV10-2 and TRBJ1-2; D unclear. Trimming cost V 5 bases and J 6 bases, with 13 bases left between them. The CDR3 consists of 13 residues. Germline CDR1 WSHSY, CDR2 SAAADI. The CDR3 sequence is CASSQTFGDGYTF. For the CDR3, the DNA is TGCGCCAGCAGTCAGACCTTTGGAGATGGCTACACCTTC.

J is TRBJ2-2 and V is TRBV7-3; D remains unclear. V lost 4 bases, J lost 1 base, and 7 bases lay in between. Looked up from germline, CDR1 is SGHTA and CDR2 is FQGTGA. The CDR3 covers 14 residues. CDR3 coding DNA: TGTGCCAGCAGCTCGGACCTGAACACCGGGGAGCTGTTTTTT. The encoded protein is CASSSDLNTGELFF.

The chain recombines TRBV24-1 with TRBJ1-2; 8 nucleotides line up with TRBD1. Trimming took 3 bases from V and 3 from J; bases not matched to a gene: 5. The germline gives CDR1 KGHDR, CDR2 SFDVKD. The CDR3 length is 15 residues. The CDR3, as DNA: TGTGCCACCAGTGATGTCGCAGGGGGCTACTATGGCTACACCTTC. Protein sequence: CATSDVAGGYYGYTF.

The gene calls are TRBV29-1 and TRBJ1-1; TRBD1 matches at 8 bases. In germline, CDR1 is SQVTM, CDR2 ANQGSEA. With V trimmed by 4 bases and J by 4 bases, 5 bases remained unmatched. The CDR3 loop spans 13 amino acids. Written as DNA, the CDR3 is TGCAGCGTTGCCGCAGGGGGCATCACTGAAGCTTTCTTT. Amino acid sequence: CSVAAGGITEAFF.

The chain joins TRBV11-2 to TRBJ2-7, with TRBD2 as a possible D gene (6 bases). The CDR3 runs 12 residues. With 6 bases removed from V and 5 bases from J, the gap between germline ends came to 11 bases. The V gene's germline CDR1 is SGHAT and CDR2 FQNNGV. CDR3 in amino acids: CASRLSGDEQYF. In DNA, the CDR3 is TGTGCCAGCAGGCTCTCGGGGGACGAGCAGTACTTC.

The rearrangement links TRBV12-3 or TRBV12-4 to TRBJ1-1; D not certain. The CDR3 sequence is 11 residues long. Deletions cut 7 bases from V and 3 bases from J, with 6 bases between. This chain's CDR3 is CASTRDTEAFF. CDR3 in DNA: TGTGCCAGCACCCGAGACACTGAAGCTTTCTTT.

J is TRBJ1-2 and V is TRBV5-1, with D possibly matching TRBD1 (5 bases). V lost 3 bases, J lost 1 base, and 10 bases lay in between. The CDR3 loop spans 14 amino acids. Germline CDR1 reads SGHRS; CDR2 reads YFSETQ. CDR3 sequence: CASSSLTDNYGYTF. The CDR3 coding sequence is TGCGCCAGCAGCTCGTTGACAGATAACTATGGCTACACCTTC.

The table lists this clone with a count of one. V usage is TRBV3-1 (or the pseudogene TRBV3-2) and J usage is TRBJ2-3; 8 nucleotides agree with TRBD1. CDR3 length equals 14 residues. The germline V gene has CDR1 LGHDT and CDR2 YNNKEL (reference sequence). J was trimmed by 10 bases and V by 1 base; bases with no gene match: 7. This chain's CDR3 is CASSQGGWTGPQYF. The DNA of the CDR3 is TGTGCCAGCAGCCAAGGAGGTTGGACAGGGCCGCAGTATTTT.

This chain links TRBV5-1 with TRBJ2-1; 8 bases match TRBD1. Trimming removed 4 bases from V and 1 base from J; junction bases left unmatched: 4. CDR1 SGHRS and CDR2 YFSETQ come from the germline V gene. The CDR3 sequence is 15 residues long. CDR3 protein: CASSPGQGSYNEQFF. The CDR3 DNA sequence: TGCGCCAGCAGCCCCGGACAGGGTTCCTACAATGAGCAGTTCTTC.

The J gene is TRBJ2-1, the V gene TRBV6-4; the match to TRBD1 covers 8 bases. The CDR3 length is 14 residues. The trim removed 3 bases at V and 7 bases at J, leaving 5 bases unmatched. Germline V gene lookup returns CDR1 MRHNA and CDR2 SNTAGT. The CDR3, as DNA: TGTGCCAGCAGTGAGACAGGGGATGGGAATGAGCAGTTCTTC. It is translated as CASSETGDGNEQFF.

The chain joins TRBV24-1 to TRBJ2-1; TRBD1 matches 8 bases. The CDR3 totals 16 residues. The germline CDR1 and CDR2 sequences are KGHDR and SFDVKD. Losses at the gene ends were 3 bases for V and 1 base for J; bases not matched to a gene: 4. The CDR3 sequence: CATSDTTGDSYNEQFF. The DNA of the CDR3 is TGTGCCACCAGTGATACGACAGGGGATTCCTACAATGAGCAGTTCTTC.

The rearrangement links TRBV12-3 or TRBV12-4 to TRBJ2-2; D perhaps matches TRBD1 (6 bases). This CDR3 comprises 12 residues. The germline V and J ends were trimmed by 6 bases and 6 bases, with 8 bases remaining between them. The CDR3 DNA sequence: TGTGCCAGCAGACAGGGTCCCGGGGAGCTGTTTTTT. This gives the protein CASRQGPGELFF.

CDR3 nucleotide sequence: TGTGCCAGCAGCTTAGGTGTTCTGGGGGACGGGGAGACCCAGTACTTC. This codes for CASSLGVLGDGETQYF. The J gene is TRBJ2-5, the V gene TRBV11-2; D tentatively fits TRBD1 or TRBD2 (5 bases each). Germline CDR1 is SGHAT and CDR2 is FQNNGV. V was pared by 1 base and J by 5 bases, with 17 bases between. The CDR3 is 16 amino acids.